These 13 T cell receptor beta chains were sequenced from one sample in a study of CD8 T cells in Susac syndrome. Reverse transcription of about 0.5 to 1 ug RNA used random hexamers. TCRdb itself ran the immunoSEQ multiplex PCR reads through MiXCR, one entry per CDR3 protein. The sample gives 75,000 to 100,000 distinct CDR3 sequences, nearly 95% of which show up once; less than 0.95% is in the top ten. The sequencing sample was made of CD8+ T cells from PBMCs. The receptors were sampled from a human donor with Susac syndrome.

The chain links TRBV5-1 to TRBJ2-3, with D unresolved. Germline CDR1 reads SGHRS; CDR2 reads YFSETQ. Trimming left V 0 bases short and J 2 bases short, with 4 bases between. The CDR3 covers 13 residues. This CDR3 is CASSLEITDTQYF. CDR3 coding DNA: TGCGCCAGCAGCTTGGAGATCACAGATACGCAGTATTTT.

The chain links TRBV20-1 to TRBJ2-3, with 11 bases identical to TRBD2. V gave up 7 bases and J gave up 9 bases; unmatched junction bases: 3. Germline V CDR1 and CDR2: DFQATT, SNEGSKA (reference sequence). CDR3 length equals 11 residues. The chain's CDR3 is CSGLAGGTQYF. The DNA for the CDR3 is TGCAGTGGGCTAGCGGGGGGCACGCAGTATTTT.

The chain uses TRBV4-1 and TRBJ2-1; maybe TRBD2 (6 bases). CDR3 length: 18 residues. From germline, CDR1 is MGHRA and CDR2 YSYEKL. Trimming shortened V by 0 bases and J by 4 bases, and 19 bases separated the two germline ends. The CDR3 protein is CASSQDLGSSGEYNEQFF. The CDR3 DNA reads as TGCGCCAGCAGCCAAGATCTTGGGAGTAGCGGAGAATACAATGAGCAGTTCTTC.

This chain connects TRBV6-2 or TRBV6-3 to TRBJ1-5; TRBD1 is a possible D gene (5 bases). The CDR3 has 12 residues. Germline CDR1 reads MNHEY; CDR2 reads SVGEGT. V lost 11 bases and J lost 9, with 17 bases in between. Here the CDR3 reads CAAGPGLWPQHF. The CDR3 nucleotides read TGTGCCGCAGGTCCAGGGTTATGGCCCCAGCATTTT.

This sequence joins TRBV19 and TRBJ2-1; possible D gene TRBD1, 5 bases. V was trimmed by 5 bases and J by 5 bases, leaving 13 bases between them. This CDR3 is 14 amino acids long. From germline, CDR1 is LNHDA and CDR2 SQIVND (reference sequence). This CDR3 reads CASSLVVGHNEQFF. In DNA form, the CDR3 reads TGTGCCAGTAGTTTAGTGGTGGGGCACAATGAGCAGTTCTTC.

CDR3 amino acids: CASSLPGGSTIYF. DNA of the CDR3: TGTGCCAGCAGCCTTCCAGGGGGGAGCACCATATATTTT. This chain connects TRBV14 to TRBJ1-3; 7 nucleotides line up with TRBD1. In germline, CDR1 is SGHDN, CDR2 FVKESK. CDR3 size: 13 residues. The V and J ends lost 4 bases and 9 bases, in that order; junction bases with no gene match: 6.

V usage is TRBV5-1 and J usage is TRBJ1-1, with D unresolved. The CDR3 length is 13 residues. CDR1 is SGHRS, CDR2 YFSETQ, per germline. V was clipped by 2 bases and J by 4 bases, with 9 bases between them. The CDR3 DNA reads TGCGCCAGCAGCTTTGAGGTCGGCACTGAAGCTTTCTTT. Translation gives CASSFEVGTEAFF.

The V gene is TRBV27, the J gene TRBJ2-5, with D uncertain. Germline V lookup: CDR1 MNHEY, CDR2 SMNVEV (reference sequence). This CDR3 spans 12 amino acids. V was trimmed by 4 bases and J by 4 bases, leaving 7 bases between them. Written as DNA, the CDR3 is TGTGCCAGCAGTTCCACCTCAGAGACCCAGTACTTC. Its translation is CASSSTSETQYF.

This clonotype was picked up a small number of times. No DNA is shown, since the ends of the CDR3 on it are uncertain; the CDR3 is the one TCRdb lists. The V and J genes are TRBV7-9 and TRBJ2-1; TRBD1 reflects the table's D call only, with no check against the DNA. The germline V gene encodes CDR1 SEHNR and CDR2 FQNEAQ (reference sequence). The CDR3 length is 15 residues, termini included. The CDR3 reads CASSLGFGAGNEQFF.

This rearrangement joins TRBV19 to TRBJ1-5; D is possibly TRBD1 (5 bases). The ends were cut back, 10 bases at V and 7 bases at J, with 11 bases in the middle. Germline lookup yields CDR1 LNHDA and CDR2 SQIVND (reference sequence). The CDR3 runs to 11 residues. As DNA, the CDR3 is TGTGCCATGGGGACGGGGCAGCCCCAGCATTTT. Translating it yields CAMGTGQPQHF.

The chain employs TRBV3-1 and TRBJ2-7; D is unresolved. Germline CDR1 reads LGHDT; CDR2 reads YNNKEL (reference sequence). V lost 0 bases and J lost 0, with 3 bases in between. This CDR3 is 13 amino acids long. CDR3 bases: TGTGCCAGCAGCCAAGATCCCTCCTACGAGCAGTACTTC. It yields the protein CASSQDPSYEQYF.

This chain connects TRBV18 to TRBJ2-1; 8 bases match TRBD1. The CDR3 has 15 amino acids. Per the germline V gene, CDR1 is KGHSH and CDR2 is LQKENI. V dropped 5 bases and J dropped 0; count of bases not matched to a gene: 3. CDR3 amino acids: CASSIGQGSYNEQFF. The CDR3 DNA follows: TGTGCCAGCTCAATAGGACAGGGCTCCTACAATGAGCAGTTCTTC. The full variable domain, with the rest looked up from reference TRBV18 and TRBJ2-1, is NAGVMQNPRHLVRRRGQEARLRCSPMKGHSHVYWYRQLPEEGLKFMVYLQKENIIDESGMPKERFSAEFPKEGPSILRIQQVVRGDSAAYFCASSIGQGSYNEQFFGPGTRLTVL.

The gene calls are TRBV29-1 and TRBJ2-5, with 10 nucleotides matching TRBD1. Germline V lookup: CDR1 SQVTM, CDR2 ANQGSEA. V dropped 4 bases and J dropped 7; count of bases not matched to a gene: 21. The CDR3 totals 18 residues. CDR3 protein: CSVAGGQGDFAATGTQYF. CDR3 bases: TGCAGCGTTGCGGGCGGACAGGGGGATTTTGCGGCTACAGGGACCCAGTACTTC. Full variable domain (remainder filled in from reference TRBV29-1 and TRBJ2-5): SAVISQKPSRDICQRGTSLTIQCQVDSQVTMMFWYRQQPGQSLTLIATANQGSEATYESGFVIDKFPISRPNLTFSTLTVSNMSPEDSSIYLCSVAGGQGDFAATGTQYFGPGTRLLVL.